A single T cell receptor (beta chain) is shown here with its context. Its specific antigen is unknown. The sample holds no much larger clone one base away, and base qualities are not on file. The CDR3 regions of human TCRbeta chains were analyzed by immunosequencing. Per the source publication's procedure: Repertoire TCRs were matched against a reference library of SARS-CoV-2-specific TCRs generated with the MIRA antigen-specificity platform. Breadth was defined as the fraction of unique TCRs that were SARS-CoV-2-associated, and depth was defined as the fraction of total T cells that were SARS-CoV-2-associated. Each spike-specific TCR was assigned to its reactive spike region and to a CD4 or CD8 class using the MIRA data. Log10-transformed breadth and depth values were compared by one-way ANOVA with Sidak's multiple comparisons tests. TCRdb's version of the immuneACCESS table is confined to in-frame rearrangements and falls short of the full clone set. An unresolved V gene accounts for under half of the shortfall where checked; the remainder is of unknown origin. That table gives V, J and clone size, and the DNA gave D and trimming. The sample table lists around 100,000 clones, over 75% of them with a count of one. The ten top clones hold about 19% of the sample.

The data were obtained in a study of T cell responses to AZD1222 COVID-19 vaccine (dated by TCRdb to the early 2020s). Background on the whole study: AZD1222 recipients given second doses at about 4 weeks or at about 12 weeks were pooled, since spike-specific TCR depth and breadth were not found to differ between the two schedules. TCR sequencing covered 233 trial participants: 207 given two doses of AZD1222 and 26 given two doses of MenACWY control vaccine. Trial participants were enrolled into age subgroups of 18-55, 56-69 and 70-plus years, which contained about 150, 27 and 61 TCR-sequenced participants, respectively.

General conclusions and limits of the study: Participants were mostly white British and included more females than males, and it was suggested by the authors that clonal diversity may have been underestimated. Spike-specific TCR breadth and depth rose significantly after two AZD1222 doses compared with day 0 and with MenACWY recipients. In the small 56-69-year group, the increase in depth fell short of significance, most likely because of low power. No day 14 peak-response samples were available, so repertoires were characterized only after the peak T cell response. Only six AZD1222 recipients were SARS-CoV-2 seropositive at baseline, limiting conclusions about previously exposed vaccinees. Epitopes outside the regions mutated in the B.1.351 and B.1.1.7 variants were reportedly recognized by nearly half of the unique spike-specific TCRs. The whole spike protein was spanned by vaccine-associated CD4 TCRs, and dominant responses were seen in regions 160-218 and 743-854.

According to the study, the label for this sample's time point signals: baseline before first vaccination. Vaccinee samples were obtained from the UK trials COV001 and COV002, which included a single-blind randomized controlled phase 2/3 trial of AZD1222 (ChAdOx1 nCoV-19) in healthy adults. For TCRbeta chain sequencing, PBMC samples from trial participants were taken at day 0 and at day 28 after the second dose. The source is an adult in good health. This material consisted of peripheral blood, taken on day 0 of AZD1222 vaccination.

The CDR3 corresponds to CASSLGASNEKLFF. Read as DNA, the sequence is TGTGCCAGCAGTTTAGGAGCCAGTAATGAAAAACTGTTTTTT. The rearrangement joined TRBV27 to TRBJ1-4; the D gene remains uncertain. V drops 2 bases and J drops 4 bases, leaving 8 bases in between. CDR1 and CDR2, looked up from the germline V gene (reference sequence), are MNHEY and SMNVEV. The CDR3 has 14 amino acids, counting the end cysteine and phenylalanine. CDR3 DNA only is kept here, 42 bases in frame from base 1.